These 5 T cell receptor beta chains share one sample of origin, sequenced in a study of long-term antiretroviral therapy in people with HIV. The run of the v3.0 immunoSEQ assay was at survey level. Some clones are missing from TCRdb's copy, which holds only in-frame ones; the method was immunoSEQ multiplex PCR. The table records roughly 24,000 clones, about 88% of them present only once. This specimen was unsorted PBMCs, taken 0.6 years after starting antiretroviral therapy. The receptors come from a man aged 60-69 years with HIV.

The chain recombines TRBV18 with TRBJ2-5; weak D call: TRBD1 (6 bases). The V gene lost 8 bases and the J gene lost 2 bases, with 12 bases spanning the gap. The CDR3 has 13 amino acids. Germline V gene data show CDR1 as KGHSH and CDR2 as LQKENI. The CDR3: CASLWTVQETQYF. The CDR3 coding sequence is TGTGCCAGCCTCTGGACAGTTCAAGAGACCCAGTACTTC.

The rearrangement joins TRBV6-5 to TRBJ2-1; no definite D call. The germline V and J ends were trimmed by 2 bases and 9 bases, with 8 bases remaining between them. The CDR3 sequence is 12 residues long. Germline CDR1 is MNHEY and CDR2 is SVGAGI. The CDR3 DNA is TGTGCCAGCAGTTACCTCTCTGGTGAGCAGTTCTTC. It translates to CASSYLSGEQFF.

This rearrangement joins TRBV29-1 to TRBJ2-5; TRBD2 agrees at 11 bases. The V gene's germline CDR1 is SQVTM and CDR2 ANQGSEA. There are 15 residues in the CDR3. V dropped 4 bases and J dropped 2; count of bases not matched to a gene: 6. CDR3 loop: CSVGFSGGGQETQYF. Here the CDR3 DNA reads TGCAGCGTTGGTTTTAGCGGGGGGGGGCAAGAGACCCAGTACTTC.

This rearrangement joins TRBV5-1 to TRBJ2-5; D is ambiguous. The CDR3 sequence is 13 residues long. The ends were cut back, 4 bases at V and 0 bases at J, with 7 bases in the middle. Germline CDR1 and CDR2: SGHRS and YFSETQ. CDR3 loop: CASSPDYQETQYF. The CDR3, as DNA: TGCGCCAGCAGCCCCGACTACCAAGAGACCCAGTACTTC.

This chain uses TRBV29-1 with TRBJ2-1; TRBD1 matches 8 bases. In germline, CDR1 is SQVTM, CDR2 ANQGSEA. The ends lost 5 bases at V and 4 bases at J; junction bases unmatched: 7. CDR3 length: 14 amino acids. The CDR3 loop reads CSVTRDRSYNEQFF. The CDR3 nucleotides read TGCAGCGTTACCCGGGACAGGAGTTACAATGAGCAGTTCTTC.